Below are 19 T cell receptor beta chains sequenced from a single sample in a study of CD8 T cells in ankylosing spondylitis. TCRdb re-called the 5' RACE reads through MiXCR, storing one row per CDR3 protein. This sample carries approximately 260,000 distinct CDR3 sequences, around 7.8% of them seen once, and the ten largest clones take 6.5% to 7%. The sample consisted of blood, either unsorted or a sorted T cell fraction (not recorded which). These TCRs come from a male donor with ankylosing spondylitis or in good health (not recorded which).

This clonotype was counted many times. The chain has TRBV12-3 or TRBV12-4 and TRBJ2-1; 8 bases are a match to TRBD2. The V gene end was trimmed by 1 base and the J gene end by 6 bases; junction bases not matched to a gene: 5. The CDR3 is made up of 15 amino acids. The CDR3 DNA follows: TGTGCCAGCAGTTTAGAGGGACTAGAAAGCAATGAGCAGTTCTTC. Its translation is CASSLEGLESNEQFF.

In its sample, this clonotype was seen many times. V and J are TRBV12-3 or TRBV12-4 and TRBJ1-4, with D perhaps TRBD1 (5 bases). V gave up 3 bases and J gave up 5 bases, with 10 bases separating them. CDR3 size: 14 residues. The CDR3 nucleotides are TGTGCCAGCAGTTTGCCAGGGCAGAATGAAAAACTGTTTTTT. It is translated as CASSLPGQNEKLFF.

The chain is built from TRBV4-3 and TRBJ2-3; 8 bases are a match to TRBD2. Germline lookup yields CDR1 LGHNA and CDR2 YSLEER. V trimming: 0 bases; J trimming: 14 bases; junction bases outside the gene matches: 22. CDR3 length: 18 amino acids. CDR3 sequence reads: CASSQEVVWLAGGSGWYF. As DNA, the CDR3 is TGCGCCAGCAGCCAAGAGGTGGTGTGGCTAGCGGGTGGATCCGGTTGGTATTTT.

This clonotype was picked up many times. The rearrangement uses TRBV7-2 and TRBJ2-2; a weak D match, TRBD2 (5 bases). V was pared by 1 base and J by 5 bases, with 8 bases between. The CDR3 consists of 14 residues. CDR1 is SGHTA and CDR2 is FQGNSA in the germline V gene. DNA for the CDR3: TGTGCCAGCAGCTTAGTAGAGGGAACCGGGGAGCTGTTTTTT. It encodes CASSLVEGTGELFF.

This clonotype occurred many times. This sequence joins TRBV2 and TRBJ2-3; 8 bases fit TRBD2. The germline gives CDR1 SNHLY, CDR2 FYNNEI. J lost 5 bases, V lost 6 bases, and 7 bases had no gene match. The CDR3 is made up of 14 amino acids. The chain's CDR3 is CASRELAEGDTQYF. The CDR3 nucleotides are TGTGCCAGCAGAGAACTAGCGGAGGGAGATACGCAGTATTTT.

This clonotype was picked up many times. This chain links TRBV27 with TRBJ1-2; 9 positions agree with TRBD1. Germline values: CDR1 MNHEY, CDR2 SMNVEV (reference sequence). The CDR3 runs to 16 residues. V shed 0 bases and J 4 bases; nucleotides not matched to a gene: 6. CDR3 protein: CASSLSPGQGPYGYTF. The CDR3 DNA is TGTGCCAGCAGTTTATCGCCGGGACAGGGCCCCTATGGCTACACCTTC.

This clonotype has a count of ten or more. The rearrangement joins TRBV7-9 to TRBJ2-3; no clear D gene. V gave up 2 bases and J gave up 1 base, with 10 bases separating them. Germline loops: CDR1 SEHNR, CDR2 FQNEAQ (reference sequence). CDR3 size: 15 residues. The CDR3 here is CASSLTAIRTDTQYF. The CDR3 DNA reads TGTGCCAGCAGCTTAACAGCCATACGCACAGATACGCAGTATTTT.

This clonotype was seen ten or more times. The V gene is TRBV6-2 or TRBV6-3, the J gene TRBJ2-7; no firm D call. The CDR3 totals 13 residues. The V end lost 0 bases, the J end lost 1 base, and 4 bases lay between the germline ends. The germline V gene encodes CDR1 MNHEY and CDR2 SVGEGT. CDR3 DNA: TGTGCCAGCAGTTACTCGAAGTCCTACGAGCAGTACTTC. It is translated as CASSYSKSYEQYF.

About this clonotype: A clone one base away is much larger, so this may be a read error. The chain employs TRBV5-6 and TRBJ2-1; TRBD1 might be the D (5 bases). The germline V gene has CDR1 SGHDT and CDR2 YYEEEE. The CDR3 contains 14 residues. CDR3 sequence (DNA): TGTGCCAGCAGCTTGCGGGCAGGGATAAATGTGCAGTTCTTC. This gives the protein CASSLRAGINVQFF.

This clonotype was found many times. The V gene is TRBV4-2, the J gene TRBJ2-3; 7 nucleotides match TRBD2. Germline values: CDR1 LGHNA, CDR2 YNFKEQ. V lost 0 bases to trimming and J lost 6 bases; unmatched junction nucleotides: 9. The length of the CDR3 is 16 residues. The CDR3 DNA reads as TGTGCCAGCAGCCAAGACGGGTCGGGAGGAAGCGATACGCAGTATTTT. Amino acids: CASSQDGSGGSDTQYF.

In its sample, this clonotype was seen a few times. This rearrangement joins TRBV20-1 to TRBJ1-5, with D tentatively TRBD1 (6 bases). CDR3 length equals 13 residues. In germline, CDR1 is DFQATT, CDR2 SNEGSKA (reference sequence). V was pared by 3 bases and J by 7 bases, with 13 bases between. Here the CDR3 DNA reads TGCAGTGCTAGTCGGGGGCCCGAACAGCCCCAGCATTTT. This codes for CSASRGPEQPQHF.

This clonotype was detected many times. The chain joins TRBV7-2 to TRBJ1-3; D unresolved. Trimming removed 2 bases at V and 0 bases at J, with 8 bases between. Germline CDR1 SGHTA, CDR2 FQGNSA. This CDR3 region has 15 residues. This CDR3 is CASSLYVSSGNTIYF. The CDR3, as DNA: TGTGCCAGCAGCTTATACGTTAGCTCTGGAAACACCATATATTTT.

Many counts were recorded for this clonotype. This chain joins TRBV29-1 and TRBJ2-7; a possible D gene is TRBD1 (7 bases). The CDR3 length is 14 residues. CDR1 is SQVTM and CDR2 is ANQGSEA in the germline V gene. V lost 6 bases and J lost 5, with 20 bases in between. The CDR3 coding sequence is TGCAGCGTCTACAGGACAGGCCGGGGGCACGAGCAGTACTTC. Translation gives CSVYRTGRGHEQYF.

This clonotype was counted ten times or more. This rearrangement joins TRBV7-9 to TRBJ1-1; no reliable D call. The germline V gene has CDR1 SEHNR and CDR2 FQNEAQ (reference sequence). This CDR3 has 11 amino acids. V gave up 3 bases and J gave up 11 bases, with 10 bases separating them. Here the CDR3 reads CASSFPSGAFF. CDR3 sequence (DNA): TGTGCCAGCAGCTTCCCCTCTGGGGCTTTCTTT.

Many counts were recorded for this clonotype. The rearrangement joins TRBV25-1 to TRBJ2-5, with TRBD2 identical over 7 bases. The CDR3 has 16 residues. The V gene end was trimmed by 6 bases and the J gene end by 4 bases; junction bases not matched to a gene: 14. CDR1 and CDR2 from the germline V gene are MGHDK and SYGVNS. In DNA form, the CDR3 reads TGTGCCAGCAGGGAGTCGGGGAGGGTCGCAGTAGAGACCCAGTACTTC. Its translation is CASRESGRVAVETQYF. Together with reference TRBV25-1 and TRBJ2-5, the CDR3 gives the full variable domain: EADIYQTPRYLVIGTGKKITLECSQTMGHDKMYWYQQDPGMELHLIHYSYGVNSTEKGDLSSESTVSRIRTEHFPLTLESARPSHTSQYLCASRESGRVAVETQYFGPGTRLLVL.

This clonotype was detected many times. This rearrangement joins TRBV15 to TRBJ1-5, with D uncertain. CDR3 length: 17 amino acids. The germline V gene encodes CDR1 LNHNV and CDR2 YYDKDF (reference sequence). Trimming took off 0 bases at V and 0 bases at J, with 12 bases between the two ends. CDR3 protein: CATSRDRGRNSNQPQHF. In DNA form, the CDR3 reads TGTGCCACCAGCAGAGATCGAGGACGGAATAGCAATCAGCCCCAGCATTTT.

At least ten counts were recorded for this clonotype. The rearrangement joins TRBV24-1 to TRBJ2-5, with unresolved D. V lost 5 bases, J lost 3 bases, and 9 bases lay in between. The CDR3 sequence is 13 residues long. The V gene's germline CDR1 is KGHDR and CDR2 SFDVKD. The CDR3: CATSAAYEETQYF. CDR3 DNA sequence: TGTGCCACCAGTGCCGCCTACGAAGAGACCCAGTACTTC.

This clonotype was seen many times. V and J are TRBV29-1 and TRBJ1-1, with D hard to call. Germline CDR1 SQVTM, CDR2 ANQGSEA. Trimming shortened V by 3 bases and J by 7 bases, and 9 bases separated the two germline ends. The CDR3 sequence is 11 residues long. For the CDR3, the DNA is TGCAGCGTTGAGAGGACGGGTGAAGCTTTCTTT. Its protein product is CSVERTGEAFF.

This clonotype has at least ten counts. This rearrangement joins TRBV20-1 to TRBJ2-7; no clear D gene. This CDR3 contains 16 residues. The V gene lost 1 base and the J gene lost 6 bases, with 22 bases spanning the gap. The germline V gene encodes CDR1 DFQATT and CDR2 SNEGSKA (reference sequence). The CDR3 region is CSARAFTLTFPSEQYF. CDR3 nucleotide sequence: TGCAGTGCTAGAGCTTTCACTCTCACTTTTCCGAGCGAGCAGTACTTC.